The following is a TCR beta chain sequence with its context. Its antigen is undetermined. CDR3 size: 11 residues. Trimming removed 8 bases at V and 1 base at J, with 5 bases between. CDR1 and CDR2 from the germline V gene are MDHEN and SYDVKM. Assay: immunoSEQ multiplex PCR; the TCRdb copy retains only in-frame clones and omits some. The sample has nearly 70,000 clones, 94% seen once. This specimen belongs to a study of T cell clonotyping in hematopoietic cell transplantation. Whole-study results and caveats: Higher Inverse Simpson Index values in graft donor and pretransplant recipient predicted broader posttransplant TCR diversity. After transplant, recipient diversity fell while pathologically expanded clonotypes grew through day 180. Cells were unsorted, so CD4 and CD8 contributions were not separated.

The receptor was isolated from a man between 50 and 59 years old in good health. Some clones in this sample may be carry-over from other donors' samples. Sequencing used peripheral blood mononuclear cells. J is TRBJ1-1 and V is TRBV28; D not certain. In DNA form, the CDR3 reads TGTGCCAGCGTACAGAACACTGAAGCTTTCTTT. Encoded protein: CASVQNTEAFF.